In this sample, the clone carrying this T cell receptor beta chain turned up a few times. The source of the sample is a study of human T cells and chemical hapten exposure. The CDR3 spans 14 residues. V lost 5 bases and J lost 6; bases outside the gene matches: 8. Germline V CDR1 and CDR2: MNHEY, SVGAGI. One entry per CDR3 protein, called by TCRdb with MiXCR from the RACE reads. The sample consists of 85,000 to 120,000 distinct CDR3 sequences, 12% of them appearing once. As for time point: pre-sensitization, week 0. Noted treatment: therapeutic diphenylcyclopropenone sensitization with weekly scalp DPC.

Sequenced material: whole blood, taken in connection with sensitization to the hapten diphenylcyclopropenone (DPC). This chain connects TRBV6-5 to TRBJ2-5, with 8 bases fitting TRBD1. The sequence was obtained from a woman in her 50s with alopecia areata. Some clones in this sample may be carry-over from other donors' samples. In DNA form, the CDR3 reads TGTGCCAGCAGTGGCGGACAGGGCAGACAGACCCAGTACTTC. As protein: CASSGGQGRQTQYF.